This T cell receptor beta chain was sequenced during a study of blood T cell repertoires in COVID-19. CDR1 is MDHEN and CDR2 is SYDVKM in the germline V gene. Trimming removed 6 bases from V and 7 bases from J; junction bases left unmatched: 12. This CDR3 is 15 amino acids long. In the authors' methods: Counts of nucleated cells, estimated from reference gene primer amplification, were obtained. Clones were read by immunoSEQ multiplex PCR, and TCRdb kept only the in-frame ones, dropping some. The DNA was the basis for D and trimming; V, J and clone size are from that table. Here the sample spans under 300,000 clones, 88% being singletons.

The sequenced sample consisted of PBMCs or T cells enriched from blood (not recorded which). This TCR derives from a woman between 55 and 75 years old in a cohort exposed to, infected with or recovered from COVID-19 (not recorded which). The chain couples TRBV28 to TRBJ2-7, with 10 bases identical to TRBD2. The CDR3 nucleotides read TGTGCCAGCAGAGTAGCTAGCGGGAGATTGGGGGAGCAGTACTTC. This codes for CASRVASGRLGEQYF.